Listed below are T cell receptor beta chains from one sample, sequenced in a study of post-analysis software for immune sequencing data. A single record per CDR3 protein comes from TCRdb applying MiXCR to the PCR reads. The sample lists about 770,000 distinct CDR3 sequences, 46% seen once, with 4.9% in the top ten. The specimen was blood. The source is a girl between 10 and 17 years old with multiple sclerosis. The CDR3 runs from the conserved cysteine through the conserved F or W. D genes are given only for firm matches. Rows may omit the clone size; those that give it use once, few, many or a size class.

j_gene: TRBJ2-7; v_gene: TRBV7-9; len: 17; abundance: .; d_gene: TRBD2; CDR3nt: TGTGCCAGCAGCTTAGGTGCTAGCGGGGCCCACCCTTACGAGCAGTACTTC; CDR3aa: CASSLGASGAHPYEQYF
j_gene: TRBJ1-2; v_gene: TRBV7-2; len: 14; abundance: .; d_gene: .; CDR3nt: TGTGCCAGCAGCTCGACAGTAGCTAACTATGGCTACACCTTC; CDR3aa: CASSSTVANYGYTF
j_gene: TRBJ2-5; v_gene: TRBV5-1; len: 15; abundance: few; d_gene: TRBD1; CDR3nt: TGCGCCAGCAGTATCCTAGGGGGCCGTGAGGAGACCCAGTACTTC; CDR3aa: CASSILGGREETQYF
j_gene: TRBJ2-6; v_gene: TRBV24-1; len: 18; abundance: few; d_gene: TRBD1; CDR3nt: TGTGCCACCAGCGAGACCGGGACAGGGGGGCCTGGGGCCAACGTCCTGACTTTC; CDR3aa: CATSETGTGGPGANVLTF
j_gene: TRBJ2-5; v_gene: TRBV6-5; len: 13; abundance: .; d_gene: TRBD2; CDR3nt: TGTGCCAGCAGGAAATGGGAGGGGGAGACCCAGTACTTC; CDR3aa: CASRKWEGETQYF
j_gene: TRBJ2-3; v_gene: TRBV28; len: 14; abundance: .; d_gene: .; CDR3nt: TGTGCCAGCAAGGAGACACACGACGCAGATACGCAGTATTTT; CDR3aa: CASKETHDADTQYF
j_gene: TRBJ2-7; v_gene: TRBV28; len: 15; abundance: few; d_gene: TRBD2; CDR3nt: TGTGCCAGCAGTTTAGGGACTAGACTAGCCTACGAGCAGTACTTC; CDR3aa: CASSLGTRLAYEQYF
j_gene: TRBJ2-7; v_gene: TRBV6-1; len: 15; abundance: few; d_gene: .; CDR3nt: TGTGCCAGCAGTGCTCCGTTAACCGGGTCCTACGAGCAGTACTTC; CDR3aa: CASSAPLTGSYEQYF
j_gene: TRBJ2-3; v_gene: TRBV29-1; len: 15; abundance: few; d_gene: .; CDR3nt: TGCAGCGTTGACCCGGACTCCTTCGGGACAGATACGCAGTATTTT; CDR3aa: CSVDPDSFGTDTQYF
j_gene: TRBJ1-1; v_gene: TRBV6-1; len: 17; abundance: .; d_gene: TRBD1; CDR3nt: TGTGCCAGCAGGGCCGGGACAGGGGGCGTGTCTGACACTGAAGCTTTCTTT; CDR3aa: CASRAGTGGVSDTEAFF
j_gene: TRBJ1-5; v_gene: TRBV30; len: 14; abundance: .; d_gene: .; CDR3nt: TGTGCTCTTACGGCGGCGGGTGGCAATCAGCCCCAGCATTTT; CDR3aa: CALTAAGGNQPQHF
j_gene: TRBJ1-2; v_gene: TRBV7-6; len: 14; abundance: .; d_gene: TRBD1; CDR3nt: TGTGCCAGCAGCCCAGGACAGGCCCGCCTCGGCTACACCTTC; CDR3aa: CASSPGQARLGYTF
j_gene: TRBJ2-1; v_gene: TRBV7-3; len: 17; abundance: few; d_gene: TRBD2; CDR3nt: TGTGCCAGCAGCTTGGGGCCTAGCGGGGGATCCTACAATGAGCAGTTCTTC; CDR3aa: CASSLGPSGGSYNEQFF
j_gene: TRBJ1-2; v_gene: TRBV29-1; len: 14; abundance: .; d_gene: TRBD1; CDR3nt: TGCAGCGTTGACCGGGGACAGGCAGCTTTGGGCTACACCTTC; CDR3aa: CSVDRGQAALGYTF
j_gene: TRBJ2-1; v_gene: TRBV15; len: 16; abundance: .; d_gene: TRBD2; CDR3nt: TGTGCCACCAGCAGAGACCGCCTAGCGGGTGTAAATGAGCAGTTCTTC; CDR3aa: CATSRDRLAGVNEQFF
j_gene: TRBJ2-5; v_gene: TRBV19; len: 13; abundance: .; d_gene: .; CDR3nt: TGTGCCAGTAAATTGGGGAAGAAAGAGACCCAGTACTTC; CDR3aa: CASKLGKKETQYF
j_gene: TRBJ2-1; v_gene: TRBV20-1; len: 12; abundance: .; d_gene: .; CDR3nt: TGCAGTGCATTTCAAGAATACAATGAGCAGTTCTTC; CDR3aa: CSAFQEYNEQFF
j_gene: TRBJ2-5; v_gene: TRBV3-1; len: 15; abundance: .; d_gene: .; CDR3nt: TGTGCCAGCAGCCAAGTTTTAGCCTCGGGGGAGACCCAGTACTTC; CDR3aa: CASSQVLASGETQYF
j_gene: TRBJ2-7; v_gene: TRBV12-3/TRBV12-4; len: 16; abundance: .; d_gene: .; CDR3nt: TGTGCCAGCAGTTTAGGGCTCCCGAGCTCCTACAATGAGCAGTACTTC; CDR3aa: CASSLGLPSSYNEQYF
j_gene: TRBJ2-5; v_gene: TRBV7-9; len: 13; abundance: .; d_gene: .; CDR3nt: TGTGCCAGCAGCTTCGGCATCCAAGAGGCCCAGTACTTC; CDR3aa: CASSFGIQEAQYF
j_gene: TRBJ2-7; v_gene: TRBV27; len: 14; abundance: few; d_gene: TRBD2; CDR3nt: TGTGCGAGTCGCCCGGGACTATCAAACTACGAGCAGTACTTC; CDR3aa: CASRPGLSNYEQYF
j_gene: TRBJ1-2; v_gene: TRBV20-1; len: 14; abundance: .; d_gene: TRBD1; CDR3nt: TGCAGTGCTAGAGCGACAGGGGGCGACGGTGGCTACACCTTC; CDR3aa: CSARATGGDGGYTF